This T cell receptor (beta chain) is drawn from a study of cytomegalovirus exposure and HLA in healthy donors (dated by TCRdb to 2016 to 2017). With respect to the entire study: According to a later analysis, one platform produced both the roughly 130 validation repertoires and the 666 repertoires of the first cohort. The study aimed to test whether cataloging public T cell receptors could reveal signatures of past pathogen exposure. Besides the first cohort of about 730 subjects, a separate validation cohort made up of some 110 different subjects was used. To predict cytomegalovirus infection status, the study combined high-throughput TCR immunosequencing, statistical association of individual TCRs with disease status, and machine learning.

Separate from the roughly 650-subject first cohort, the validation cohort of about 120 subjects was the group to which the donors belonged. Compared with germline, V lacks 5 bases and J lacks 2 bases; bases without a gene match: 3. CDR1 and CDR2, looked up from the germline V gene (reference sequence), are LNHDA and SQIVND. There are 14 amino acids in the CDR3, from cysteine to phenylalanine inclusive. Only CDR3 DNA remains: 42 bases, in frame from the first base. This clone was recorded once. Its specific antigen is unknown. The input lacks base qualities; no much larger clone sits a single base away. Library prep was done by the immunoSEQ multiplex PCR assay. The published analysis was carried out like this. A statistical classification framework was developed to diagnose cytomegalovirus status using the catalog of TCR beta chain sequences. As stored in TCRdb, this immuneACCESS dataset retains in-frame rearrangements with V and J assigned. A fraction of the clones does not appear; measured against another copy, unresolved V genes explain less than half of the discrepancy, and the remainder lacks a known reason. The V and J calls and clone size are taken from that table; D and trimming were inferred from the DNA. Present in this sample are roughly 120,000 clones, approximately 90% of which were seen just once. The ten largest clones take up about 1.8% of the sample.

Here is what the overall study found, with its caveats: The study listed around 160 TCR beta chains as associated with cytomegalovirus. The authors suggested that the approach could potentially be extended to other disease states and immunological phenotypes. Of the cluster scores, about 94% were above 0 in a later analysis, which found that TCRs clustered in the first cohort also tended to co-occur in the 95 to 150 validation repertoires. The classifier was reported to diagnose cytomegalovirus status with high specificity and sensitivity in both the original and validation cohorts. All 120 or so repertoires were used to score co-occurrence in the validation cohort in a later analysis, because that analysis had no HLA typing for the cohort. Three of the identified cytomegalovirus-associated TCR beta chains were confirmed in vitro to be specific for cytomegalovirus antigens. While some public TCRs were present in many individuals, most TCR sequences turned up only very rarely across donors.

The material sequenced was PBMCs. This receptor was taken from a man younger than 30 in good health and CMV-seronegative. The receptor chain draws on TRBV19 and TRBJ2-1; the central 7 bases match TRBD2. The DNA sequence is TGTGCCAGTAGTCGGGCGGGGGCCTACAATGAGCAGTTCTTC. This encodes CASSRAGAYNEQFF.